This entry lists 12 T cell receptor beta chains sequenced from one sample in a study of shared clonotypes between healthy human individuals. Only in-frame clones appear in the TCRdb table, and some are missing; sequencing was by immunoSEQ multiplex PCR. The table lists about 510,000 clones, approximately 79% of them singletons, with roughly an eighth in the top ten. The sample comprised PBMCs. Receptor source: a woman aged 40-49 years in good health. Some clones in this sample may be carry-over from other donors' samples.

The chain links TRBV7-8 to TRBJ2-1; the D gene is possibly TRBD2 (7 bases). The CDR3 runs to 15 residues. V was shortened by 0 bases and J by 7 bases, with 13 bases between the two germline ends. The germline CDR1 and CDR2 sequences are SGHVS and FQNEAQ. The DNA of the CDR3 is TGTGCCAGCAGCTTAGCGGGGGCTAGCGGTAATGAGCAGTTCTTC. Protein: CASSLAGASGNEQFF.

With regard to this clone: Within the sample, other DNA sequences also encode this same CDR3. The chain has TRBV7-9 and TRBJ1-3, with no clear D. Per germline, CDR1 SEHNR and CDR2 FQNEAQ (reference sequence). Trimming shortened V by 2 bases and J by 4 bases, and 3 bases separated the two germline ends. This CDR3 contains 12 residues. The CDR3 DNA follows: TGTGCCAGCAGCTTAACCGGAAACACCATATATTTT. Protein product: CASSLTGNTIYF.

Only one count was recorded for this clone. This may come from a read error, since a much larger clone is one base off. The sample has other DNA sequences that encode this CDR3 too. CDR3 coding DNA: TGTGCCAGCAGCCTCCGGAGGGACGCGCCACAGCATTTT. Translated: CASSLRRDAPQHF. This chain links TRBV11-2 with TRBJ1-5; D possibly corresponds to TRBD1 (5 bases). The CDR3 totals 13 residues. The V gene's germline CDR1 is SGHAT and CDR2 FQNNGV. The germline V and J ends were trimmed by 5 bases and 13 bases, with 18 bases remaining between them.

This chain uses TRBV6-4 with TRBJ2-3; no definite D call. V gave up 5 bases and J gave up 1 base, with 13 bases separating them. Germline V gene sequence: CDR1 MRHNA, CDR2 SNTAGT. The length of the CDR3 is 15 residues. The DNA for the CDR3 is TGTGCCAGCAGTTTTAGCCTTGGGGGCACAGATACGCAGTATTTT. Protein sequence: CASSFSLGGTDTQYF.

The rearrangement links TRBV5-5 to TRBJ2-7, with D perhaps assigned TRBD1 or TRBD2 (5 bases each). CDR1 is SGHKS and CDR2 is YYEKEE in the germline V gene (reference sequence). The V gene lost 4 bases and the J gene lost 2 bases, with 13 bases spanning the gap. The CDR3 is made up of 14 amino acids. This CDR3 reads CASSPGRVTYEQYF. The CDR3 nucleotides are TGTGCCAGCAGCCCGGGACGGGTAACCTACGAGCAGTACTTC.

The rearrangement links TRBV18 to TRBJ1-1; TRBD1 agrees at 8 bases. V gave up 3 bases and J gave up 3 bases; unmatched junction bases: 6. Germline lookup yields CDR1 KGHSH and CDR2 LQKENI. This CDR3 spans 15 amino acids. Written as DNA, the CDR3 is TGTGCCAGCTCACCTTCTGGGACAGGAGACACTGAAGCTTTCTTT. Protein product: CASSPSGTGDTEAFF.

The CDR3 region has the DNA TGTGCCAGCAGTTCATCTACAACACTCGGGACTAGCGGGAACCTATTCGAGCAGTACTTC. This sequence encodes CASSSSTTLGTSGNLFEQYF. This chain connects TRBV28 to TRBJ2-7; TRBD2 aligns across 13 bases. Per the germline V gene, CDR1 is MDHEN and CDR2 is SYDVKM. Trimming removed 4 bases from V and 6 bases from J; junction bases left unmatched: 21. This CDR3 spans 20 amino acids. The entire variable domain, with the rest obtained from reference TRBV28 and TRBJ2-7, is as follows: DVKVTQSSRYLVKRTGEKVFLECVQDMDHENMFWYRQDPGLGLRLIYFSYDVKMKEKGDIPEGYSVSREKKERFSLILESASTNQTSMYLCASSSSTTLGTSGNLFEQYFGPGTRLTVT.

The chain couples TRBV7-9 to TRBJ2-1; maybe TRBD2 (5 bases). This CDR3 has 17 residues. The germline V and J ends were trimmed by 1 base and 4 bases, with 17 bases remaining between them. Germline loops: CDR1 SEHNR, CDR2 FQNEAQ (reference sequence). CDR3 nucleotide sequence: TGTGCCAGCAGCTTAGAGATCATCGGGGTATCATACAATGAGCAGTTCTTC. Amino acid sequence: CASSLEIIGVSYNEQFF.

The chain uses TRBV2 and TRBJ1-2; D may be TRBD1 (6 bases). The V and J ends lost 8 bases and 5 bases respectively, with 21 bases between them. Germline loops: CDR1 SNHLY, CDR2 FYNNEI. The CDR3 spans 15 residues. The CDR3 nucleotides are TGTGCCAGCTCGAACCTCTGGACAGACAATTATGGCTACACCTTC. Amino acid sequence: CASSNLWTDNYGYTF.

The chain couples TRBV7-8 to TRBJ2-1, with TRBD2 matching over 9 bases. CDR1 and CDR2 (germline): SGHVS, FQNEAQ. Losses at the gene ends were 1 base for V and 5 bases for J; bases not matched to a gene: 6. The CDR3 is 16 amino acids. DNA for the CDR3: TGTGCCAGCAGCTTAGGTAGCGGGAGTGTCCACAATGAGCAGTTCTTC. Translated, it gives CASSLGSGSVHNEQFF.

V usage is TRBV19 and J usage is TRBJ2-1; D remains ambiguous. Trimming stripped 3 bases from V and 4 bases from J, with 13 bases between. There are 15 residues in the CDR3. Germline loops: CDR1 LNHDA, CDR2 SQIVND (reference sequence). The CDR3 DNA follows: TGTGCCAGTAGTATCGGAGTAGTCCGGTACAATGAGCAGTTCTTC. Encoded protein: CASSIGVVRYNEQFF.

The V and J genes are TRBV11-1 and TRBJ1-2, with D unresolved. This CDR3 spans 13 amino acids. Germline lookup yields CDR1 SGHAT and CDR2 FQDESV (reference sequence). Trimming removed 5 bases at V and 3 bases at J, with 10 bases between. The CDR3 nucleotides are TGTGCCAGCAGCCCGCATGCCCACTATGGCTACACCTTC. Translated: CASSPHAHYGYTF.